A single sample is the source of the 32 T cell receptor beta chains below, sequenced in a study of cytomegalovirus exposure and HLA in healthy donors. This table comes from immunoSEQ multiplex PCR, and its TCRdb copy is limited to in-frame clones, with some not included. Of over 70,000 clones detected, about 87% appear once; the ten largest clones hold 3.5% to 4.5%. Sample: PBMCs. These receptors all stem from a woman under 30 in good health and CMV-seropositive.

The rearrangement links TRBV19 to TRBJ2-7; D possibly corresponds to TRBD2 (6 bases). In germline, CDR1 is LNHDA, CDR2 SQIVND (reference sequence). V lost 4 bases and J lost 2, with 15 bases in between. The CDR3 consists of 15 residues. CDR3 protein: CASSTTGREPYEQYF. DNA of the CDR3: TGTGCCAGTAGTACCACGGGACGGGAGCCCTACGAGCAGTACTTC.

This clone was seen more than once but under ten times. The rearrangement uses TRBV6-5 and TRBJ1-1, with no clear D. The germline V gene encodes CDR1 MNHEY and CDR2 SVGAGI. V was trimmed by 6 bases and J by 0 bases, leaving 8 bases between them. The CDR3 sequence is 13 residues long. The CDR3 here is CASRQAVNTEAFF. In nucleotides, the CDR3 is TGTGCCAGCAGGCAAGCCGTGAACACTGAAGCTTTCTTT.

This chain connects TRBV19 to TRBJ1-5, with D uncertain. The V and J ends lost 5 bases and 5 bases respectively, with 10 bases between them. Germline CDR1 and CDR2: LNHDA and SQIVND (reference sequence). CDR3 length: 13 residues. CDR3 coding DNA: TGTGCCAGTAGTGATTTCCGAGATCAGCCCCAGCATTTT. Translation: CASSDFRDQPQHF.

J is TRBJ1-1 and V is TRBV19; 7 bases are a match to TRBD1. CDR1 LNHDA and CDR2 SQIVND come from the germline V gene (reference sequence). This CDR3 spans 14 amino acids. V was pared by 5 bases and J by 2 bases, with 5 bases of the junction left unmatched. The DNA for the CDR3 is TGTGCCAGTAGTCCCGGGACAGTTAACACTGAAGCTTTCTTT. Translated, it gives CASSPGTVNTEAFF.

J is TRBJ2-2 and V is TRBV7-2; D not certain. The CDR3 runs 16 residues. The germline V and J ends were trimmed by 3 bases and 0 bases, with 11 bases remaining between them. The germline V gene encodes CDR1 SGHTA and CDR2 FQGNSA. The CDR3 region is CASSFWLLPNTGELFF. CDR3 DNA sequence: TGTGCCAGCAGCTTTTGGTTACTACCGAACACCGGGGAGCTGTTTTTT.

The chain uses TRBV25-1 and TRBJ2-7, with D tentatively TRBD1 (5 bases). Trimming removed 4 bases from V and 1 base from J, with 8 bases in between. CDR1 MGHDK and CDR2 SYGVNS come from the germline V gene. This CDR3 spans 13 amino acids. CDR3 bases: TGTGCCAGCAGTGCGGACACTTCCTACGAGCAGTACTTC. Protein: CASSADTSYEQYF.

The genes are TRBV29-1 and TRBJ2-6; 7 bases align to TRBD1. Losses at the gene ends were 6 bases for V and 0 bases for J; bases not matched to a gene: 8. Germline V lookup: CDR1 SQVTM, CDR2 ANQGSEA. This CDR3 has 16 amino acids. DNA for the CDR3: TGCAGCGTCGCCGGGACAGACAACTCTGGGGCCAACGTCCTGACTTTC. Its protein is CSVAGTDNSGANVLTF. The full variable domain, in which reference TRBV29-1 and TRBJ2-6 provide the parts outside the CDR3, is SAVISQKPSRDICQRGTSLTIQCQVDSQVTMMFWYRQQPGQSLTLIATANQGSEATYESGFVIDKFPISRPNLTFSTLTVSNMSPEDSSIYLCSVAGTDNSGANVLTFGAGSRLTVL.

This clone appeared once. The chain is built from TRBV29-1 and TRBJ2-1; 8 bases are shared with TRBD1. The CDR3 is 11 residues long. The J segment lost 8 bases and the V segment lost 8 bases, leaving 5 bases of the junction unmatched. CDR1 SQVTM and CDR2 ANQGSEA come from the germline V gene. The DNA of the CDR3 is TGCAGCAGTCAGGGGGCTTATGAGCAGTTCTTC. Translating gives CSSQGAYEQFF.

A few counts support this clone. The chain carries TRBV11-2 and TRBJ2-5; 10 bases are a match to TRBD1. The CDR3 is 16 amino acids. J gave up 3 bases and V 5 bases, and 9 bases lay outside the gene matches. Germline loops: CDR1 SGHAT, CDR2 FQNNGV. The CDR3 coding sequence is TGTGCCAGCAGCGTAGGGACAGGGGATTTCGAAGAGACCCAGTACTTC. Translation: CASSVGTGDFEETQYF.

V is TRBV6-6 and J is TRBJ2-2; D call uncertain. The CDR3 runs to 15 residues. V lost 2 bases, J lost 0 bases, and 7 bases lay in between. Germline-derived CDR1 and CDR2 are MNHNY and SVGAGI (reference sequence). CDR3 nucleotides: TGTGCCAGCAGTTACGCGATCGCGAACACCGGGGAGCTGTTTTTT. This codes for CASSYAIANTGELFF.

This sequence joins TRBV6-6 and TRBJ1-5, with 8 bases fitting TRBD1. The J segment lost 6 bases and the V segment lost 6 bases, leaving 10 bases of the junction unmatched. The CDR3 length is 15 residues. Germline CDR1 is MNHNY and CDR2 is SVGAGI (reference sequence). CDR3 in amino acids: CASRDLQGDRQPQHF. CDR3 in DNA: TGTGCCAGCAGGGACTTACAGGGGGATCGTCAGCCCCAGCATTTT.

The V and J genes are TRBV9 and TRBJ2-2, with a weak D call TRBD1 (6 bases). V lost 0 bases, J lost 4 bases, and 7 bases lay in between. Per germline, CDR1 SGDLS and CDR2 YYNGEE. The length of the CDR3 is 14 residues. The CDR3, as DNA: TGTGCCAGCAGCGTAGGGACAGCCACCGGGGAGCTGTTTTTT. It is translated as CASSVGTATGELFF.

This clone was detected only once. J is TRBJ2-7 and V is TRBV9; 9 bases are shared with TRBD1. The trim removed 3 bases at V and 2 bases at J, leaving 3 bases unmatched. CDR1 SGDLS and CDR2 YYNGEE come from the germline V gene. The CDR3 consists of 14 residues. The CDR3 nucleotides read TGTGCCAGCAGCGCAGGGACAGGGACCTACGAGCAGTACTTC. It translates to CASSAGTGTYEQYF.

The J gene is TRBJ1-6, the V gene TRBV4-2; 7 bases agree with TRBD1. V lost 2 bases and J lost 7; bases outside the gene matches: 5. Germline lookup yields CDR1 LGHNA and CDR2 YNFKEQ. The CDR3 length is 15 residues. CDR3: CASSQPRQGNSPLHF. In DNA, the CDR3 is TGTGCCAGCAGCCAACCGAGACAGGGAAATTCACCCCTCCACTTT.

The rearrangement links TRBV6-5 to TRBJ1-2; 7 nucleotides match TRBD1. CDR3 length: 15 amino acids. V lost 7 bases to trimming and J lost 8 bases; unmatched junction nucleotides: 16. CDR1 MNHEY and CDR2 SVGAGI come from the germline V gene. CDR3: CASTMGAGGLGGYTF. The CDR3 nucleotides read TGTGCCAGCACCATGGGGGCAGGGGGATTGGGCGGCTACACCTTC.

The chain combines TRBV6-5 with TRBJ2-7; 7 bases are a match to TRBD2. Germline values: CDR1 MNHEY, CDR2 SVGAGI. The CDR3 has 11 residues. CDR3 sequence: CAAGSLYEQYF. The CDR3 DNA reads TGTGCAGCGGGAAGCCTCTACGAGCAGTACTTC.

This clone was detected ten times or more. This sequence joins TRBV28 and TRBJ1-3, with D possibly being TRBD1 (5 bases). Germline CDR1 is MDHEN and CDR2 is SYDVKM. The CDR3 is 15 residues long. The V gene lost 3 bases and the J gene lost 0 bases, with 9 bases spanning the gap. Here the CDR3 reads CASSLTRASGNTIYF. The DNA for the CDR3 is TGTGCCAGCAGTTTGACCAGGGCCTCTGGAAACACCATATATTTT.

The CDR3 sequence is CASSYQGAFGYTF. The CDR3 region has the DNA TGTGCCAGCAGCTATCAGGGGGCATTTGGCTACACCTTC. The gene calls are TRBV7-9 and TRBJ1-2, with 8 positions matching TRBD1. V shed 4 bases and J 7 bases; nucleotides not matched to a gene: 5. The germline CDR1 and CDR2 sequences are SEHNR and FQNEAQ (reference sequence). The CDR3 length is 13 residues.

The chain is built from TRBV25-1 and TRBJ2-7, with TRBD2 matching 7 bases. Germline V gene sequence: CDR1 MGHDK, CDR2 SYGVNS. CDR3 length: 12 residues. Trimming at V came to 7 bases and at J to 6 bases, leaving 6 bases not matched to a gene. CDR3 coding DNA: TGTGCCAGCACGCCCTGGGGGGGCGAGCAGTACTTC. The encoded protein is CASTPWGGEQYF.

V and J are TRBV9 and TRBJ1-1, with 8 bases lining up with TRBD1. Germline loops: CDR1 SGDLS, CDR2 YYNGEE. Germline trimming cut 3 bases from V and 0 bases from J; bases unmatched to any gene: 1. This CDR3 has 14 residues. CDR3 sequence: CASSGTGMNTEAFF. Here the CDR3 DNA reads TGTGCCAGCAGCGGGACAGGGATGAACACTGAAGCTTTCTTT. The whole variable domain, filled in from reference TRBV9 and TRBJ1-1, reads DSGVTQTPKHLITATGQRVTLRCSPRSGDLSVYWYQQSLDQGLQFLIQYYNGEERAKGNILERFSAQQFPDLHSELNLSSLELGDSALYFCASSGTGMNTEAFFGQGTRLTVV.

V gene TRBV25-1 combines with J gene TRBJ2-3; the match to TRBD2 covers 8 bases. The CDR3 has 13 amino acids. Trimming took 7 bases from V and 10 from J; bases not matched to a gene: 10. The germline CDR1 and CDR2 sequences are MGHDK and SYGVNS. The CDR3 is CASTQRGGVAQYF. The CDR3 DNA sequence: TGTGCCAGCACCCAACGGGGGGGCGTAGCGCAGTATTTT.

The V gene is TRBV4-1, the J gene TRBJ2-3; D perhaps matches TRBD2 (5 bases). Germline V gene sequence: CDR1 MGHRA, CDR2 YSYEKL. The CDR3 totals 15 residues. V was pared by 3 bases and J by 9 bases, with 19 bases between. CDR3 protein: CASSQPGIKLVTQYF. For the CDR3, the DNA is TGCGCCAGCAGCCAGCCGGGGATAAAACTAGTCACGCAGTATTTT.

The chain joins TRBV5-6 to TRBJ2-7, with TRBD2 matching 7 bases. From germline, CDR1 is SGHDT and CDR2 YYEEEE. Losses at the gene ends were 4 bases for V and 2 bases for J; bases not matched to a gene: 9. CDR3 length: 15 amino acids. The CDR3 sequence: CASSQGGGSTYEQYF. CDR3 in DNA: TGTGCCAGCAGCCAAGGCGGGGGTTCTACCTACGAGCAGTACTTC.

V and J are TRBV5-3 and TRBJ2-1, with 7 bases identical to TRBD1. TRBV5-3 counts as an open reading frame of uncertain function. V dropped 2 bases and J dropped 12; count of bases not matched to a gene: 14. The CDR3 is 15 amino acids. CDR3 nucleotide sequence: TGTGCCAGAAGCTTCTGGGACAGAGGTATGGTAGGGCAGTTCTTC. Its protein product is CARSFWDRGMVGQFF.

The V and J genes are TRBV4-2 and TRBJ2-5, with 7 bases identical to TRBD1. Germline V gene lookup returns CDR1 LGHNA and CDR2 YNFKEQ. V was clipped by 2 bases and J by 2 bases; unmatched bases: 2. The CDR3 consists of 14 residues. The DNA for the CDR3 is TGTGCCAGCAGCCAACGGGGACAGCAAGAGACCCAGTACTTC. Translation gives CASSQRGQQETQYF.

The chain couples TRBV19 to TRBJ2-7; 7 nucleotides align to TRBD1. From germline, CDR1 is LNHDA and CDR2 SQIVND (reference sequence). The CDR3 has 14 amino acids. V dropped 5 bases and J dropped 2; count of bases not matched to a gene: 6. The CDR3 here is CASSPPGQPYEQYF. CDR3 nucleotides: TGTGCCAGTAGTCCTCCGGGACAGCCCTACGAGCAGTACTTC.

The CDR3 DNA is TGTGCCAGCAGCACCCGGACTAGCGGGATGGCCACAGATACGCAGTATTTT. Amino acid sequence: CASSTRTSGMATDTQYF. The chain has TRBV9 and TRBJ2-3; 12 positions agree with TRBD2. The CDR3 loop spans 17 amino acids. Germline-derived CDR1 and CDR2 are SGDLS and YYNGEE. The trim removed 4 bases at V and 2 bases at J, leaving 8 bases unmatched.

The chain carries TRBV20-1 and TRBJ2-5; D remains unclear. This CDR3 spans 11 amino acids. Germline CDR1 and CDR2: DFQATT and SNEGSKA (reference sequence). V gave up 6 bases and J gave up 5 bases, with 10 bases separating them. CDR3 nucleotides: TGCAGTGCCAAAGAGCTTGAGACCCAGTACTTC. Its protein is CSAKELETQYF.

The chain employs TRBV2 and TRBJ2-5; 9 nucleotides match TRBD1. Germline V gene sequence: CDR1 SNHLY, CDR2 FYNNEI. CDR3 size: 15 residues. V shed 6 bases, J shed 6 bases, and the junction held 11 bases outside the gene matches. The CDR3 is CASRDDRGDSQTQYF. For the CDR3, the DNA is TGTGCCAGCAGAGACGACAGGGGGGACTCTCAGACCCAGTACTTC.

V gene TRBV9 combines with J gene TRBJ1-1; no clear D. Germline CDR1 and CDR2: SGDLS and YYNGEE. V was pared by 3 bases and J by 6 bases, with 15 bases between. The CDR3 runs 14 residues. DNA for the CDR3: TGTGCCAGCAGCGAGGAAGGGATCGGGGCTGAAGCTTTCTTT. This encodes CASSEEGIGAEAFF.

V is TRBV28 and J is TRBJ2-1, with D maybe TRBD2 (5 bases). V was trimmed by 3 bases and J by 1 base, leaving 10 bases between them. Germline lookup yields CDR1 MDHEN and CDR2 SYDVKM. This CDR3 region has 15 residues. CDR3 region: CASSFGDASYNEQFF. Here the CDR3 DNA reads TGTGCCAGCAGTTTCGGGGATGCATCCTACAATGAGCAGTTCTTC.

The chain couples TRBV21-1 to TRBJ1-4; the listed D gene, TRBD1, was not tested against the DNA. TRBV21-1 is recorded as a pseudogene. The CDR3 has 15 amino acids. The CDR3 here is CASSKAAGCHEKLFF. In DNA, the CDR3 is TGTGCCAGCAGCAAAGCGGCAGGGTGTCATGAAAAACTGTTTTTT.